Described below is a single TCR beta chain sequence and its context. Its antigen is unidentified. Patients having uncontrolled infection, another autoimmune disease, pregnancy or lactation were not included. The TCR beta CDR3 regions underwent amplification using RNA transcripts as the source. Initially, a first-round RT-PCR of the TCR CDR3 employed the HTBI primer set. TCRdb re-called the multiplex PCR reads through MiXCR, storing one row per CDR3 protein. Among about 320,000 distinct CDR3 sequences listed, around 17% were seen once. This entry comes from a study of T cells in Graves' hyperthyroidism and ophthalmopathy. Findings of the study overall: The model anticipated ophthalmopathy a median around 6 months pre-onset. Classification by a 13 V-J model distinguished ophthalmopathy from stable hyperthyroidism.

The V segment lost 2 bases and the J segment 6 bases; nucleotides outside the gene matches: 8. The CDR3 consists of 15 residues. CDR1 and CDR2 (germline): DFQATT, SNEGSKA (reference sequence). The sequencing sample was made of blood. This clonotype was sampled from a young man with Graves' hyperthyroidism. This chain connects TRBV20-1 to TRBJ1-5; 9 nucleotides line up with TRBD1. In DNA, the CDR3 is TGCAGTGCTAGACCTCGGGACAGGGTTGCTCAGCCCCAGCATTTT. Protein: CSARPRDRVAQPQHF.